This passage covers 13 T cell receptor beta chains from one sample sequenced in a study of vaccination and CD4 T cells after COVID-19. Sequencing of DNA taken from cultured CD4+ T cells relied on the Oncomine TCR Beta short-read assay. TCRdb reprocessed the PCR reads via MiXCR and lists one record per CDR3 protein. The sample lists under 20,000 distinct CDR3 sequences, roughly half seen once, with about 13% in the top ten. Treatment indicated: approximately nine-day PBMC culture with coronavirus spike peptide pools or control peptides (ViraFEST assay). The antigens for these receptors are not known. The sample was CD4+ T cells from blood, cultured in vitro. These receptors originate from a human donor who had recovered from COVID-19.

The CDR3 DNA sequence: TGTGCCAGTAATTGCAGGGCGCCTCCCTCCGAGCAGTACTTC. It specifies CASNCRAPPSEQYF. The chain combines TRBV21-1 with TRBJ2-7; the D call TRBD1 from the table was never checked on the DNA. TRBV21-1 is a pseudogene segment. The CDR3 covers 14 residues.

V is TRBV6-5 and J is TRBJ1-2, with a weak D call TRBD1 (5 bases). The CDR3 loop spans 13 amino acids. With 2 bases removed from V and 8 bases from J, the gap between germline ends came to 12 bases. Germline CDR1 reads MNHEY; CDR2 reads SVGAGI. In DNA, the CDR3 is TGTGCCAGCAGTTACAGGGGAGACGGGGGCTACACCTTC. Protein sequence: CASSYRGDGGYTF.

The chain joins TRBV30 to TRBJ1-1; TRBD1 agrees at 7 bases. The V gene end was trimmed by 8 bases and the J gene end by 0 bases; junction bases not matched to a gene: 3. From germline, CDR1 is GTSNPN and CDR2 SVGIG (reference sequence). The CDR3 is 12 residues long. CDR3 sequence reads: CARTGVNTEAFF. CDR3 bases: TGTGCCCGGACAGGTGTGAACACTGAAGCTTTCTTT.

This rearrangement joins TRBV27 to TRBJ1-1; 7 bases are a match to TRBD1. Trimming removed 8 bases from V and 6 bases from J; junction bases left unmatched: 9. The CDR3 consists of 13 residues. Germline CDR1 MNHEY, CDR2 SMNVEV (reference sequence). The CDR3 coding sequence is TGTGCCAGCGGAGTCCGGGACAGCGCTGAAGCTTTCTTT. Protein product: CASGVRDSAEAFF.

This clonotype turned up a few times. V gene TRBV7-8 combines with J gene TRBJ1-5; 8 bases line up with TRBD1. The J segment lost 6 bases and the V segment lost 3 bases, leaving 10 bases of the junction unmatched. The CDR3 consists of 16 residues. The germline gives CDR1 SGHVS, CDR2 FQNEAQ. The chain's CDR3 is CASSLGRQGIGQPQHF. The CDR3 bases are TGTGCCAGCAGCTTGGGACGACAGGGGATTGGTCAGCCCCAGCATTTT.

This clonotype was seen a few times. V is TRBV6-5 and J is TRBJ1-2, with 7 bases fitting TRBD1. Germline V lookup: CDR1 MNHEY, CDR2 SVGAGI. The CDR3 sequence is 14 residues long. Losses at the gene ends were 2 bases for V and 4 bases for J; bases not matched to a gene: 4. In DNA form, the CDR3 reads TGTGCCAGCAGTTACACCAGGGGGGGCTATGGCTACACCTTC. It translates to CASSYTRGGYGYTF.

This clonotype was seen just once. The chain joins TRBV28 to TRBJ2-6; D ambiguous. Trimming removed 2 bases at V and 5 bases at J, with 7 bases between. CDR3 length: 14 amino acids. CDR1 and CDR2 (germline): MDHEN, SYDVKM. The CDR3 is CASSLRAWANVLTF. The CDR3 DNA sequence: TGTGCCAGCAGTTTAAGGGCCTGGGCCAACGTCCTGACTTTC. Variable domain in full (rest from reference TRBV28 and TRBJ2-6): DVKVTQSSRYLVKRTGEKVFLECVQDMDHENMFWYRQDPGLGLRLIYFSYDVKMKEKGDIPEGYSVSREKKERFSLILESASTNQTSMYLCASSLRAWANVLTFGAGSRLTVL.

The rearrangement links TRBV27 to TRBJ1-5; D unclear. Germline assignment: CDR1 MNHEY and CDR2 SMNVEV (reference sequence). There are 12 residues in the CDR3. Trimming cost V 6 bases and J 6 bases, with 9 bases left between them. CDR3 sequence reads: CASRTGGQPQHF. The CDR3 DNA reads as TGTGCCAGCAGGACGGGAGGTCAGCCCCAGCATTTT.

This clonotype was counted once. This chain uses TRBV5-4 with TRBJ2-3; D remains ambiguous. There are 13 residues in the CDR3. The germline V gene has CDR1 SGHNT and CDR2 YYREEE (reference sequence). V lost 5 bases to trimming and J lost 2 bases, with 9 bases between them. This chain's CDR3 is CASRGQYTDTQYF. In nucleotides, the CDR3 is TGTGCCAGCAGGGGCCAGTACACAGATACGCAGTATTTT.

This clonotype was picked up a small number of times. The chain combines TRBV18 with TRBJ1-1; tentatively, D is TRBD1 (5 bases). The length of the CDR3 is 22 residues. The germline CDR1 and CDR2 sequences are KGHSH and LQKENI. The V gene lost 1 base and the J gene lost 0 bases, with 30 bases spanning the gap. Written as DNA, the CDR3 is TGTGCCAGCTCACCACGAAAGGGGCCCTACGGTTTCACTATTAACATGAACACTGAAGCTTTCTTT. Translating gives CASSPRKGPYGFTINMNTEAFF.

Here the CDR3 reads CASSSRGGLTSRKETQYF. In nucleotides, the CDR3 is TGTGCCAGCAGCTCCAGGGGGGGTTTAACTAGCAGAAAAGAGACCCAGTACTTC. The chain carries TRBV7-3 and TRBJ2-5; D possibly matches TRBD1 or TRBD2 (7 bases each). The germline V gene has CDR1 SGHTA and CDR2 FQGTGA. V was cut by 4 bases and J by 3 bases, with 24 bases left in between. CDR3 length: 18 residues.

V is TRBV21-1 and J is TRBJ1-3; the table assigns TRBD1, which was not confirmed against the DNA. TRBV21-1 has pseudogene status. The CDR3 is 14 residues long. The CDR3 sequence: CASSLRDSGNTIYF. As DNA, the CDR3 is TGTGCCAGCAGCCTCCGGGACAGCGGAAACACCATATATTTT.

CDR3 region: CASSEAGESGNTIYF. DNA for the CDR3: TGTGCCAGCAGTGAAGCCGGGGAAAGTGGAAACACCATATATTTT. This sequence joins TRBV6-1 and TRBJ1-3; D call uncertain. Per germline, CDR1 MNHNS and CDR2 SASEGT. The CDR3 contains 15 residues. V was pared by 0 bases and J by 3 bases, with 9 bases between.